The 31 T cell receptor beta chains listed next were all sequenced from one sample in a study of blood T cell repertoires in COVID-19 (dated by TCRdb to 2018 to 2020). Libraries were made using the immunoSEQ multiplex PCR assay. TCRdb mirrors the immuneACCESS table, restricted to in-frame sequences. Some clones are absent from its copies; in checked studies, under half trace to an unresolved V gene, and the reason for the others is unknown. This sample gives roughly 52,000 clones in total; 65% to 85% of them show up just once. The ten largest clones add up to around 5.3% of the sample. Sample: peripheral blood. All receptors come from a human donor in a cohort sampled during active COVID-19.

This chain uses TRBV19 with TRBJ1-2; a weak D match, TRBD1 (5 bases). With 5 bases removed from V and 0 bases from J, the gap between germline ends came to 13 bases. This CDR3 is built from 15 residues. CDR1 and CDR2 (germline): LNHDA, SQIVND (reference sequence). CDR3 bases: TGTGCCAGTAGTCCGGGGGGAAGTTCTAACTATGGCTACACCTTC. It codes for CASSPGGSSNYGYTF.

The chain has TRBV11-2 and TRBJ2-5; 7 bases fit TRBD1. Germline loops: CDR1 SGHAT, CDR2 FQNNGV. The CDR3 runs 14 residues. V trimming: 2 bases; J trimming: 4 bases; junction bases outside the gene matches: 4. CDR3 in DNA: TGTGCCAGCAGCTTAATGACAGGGCGAGAGACCCAGTACTTC. Translated: CASSLMTGRETQYF.

The chain has TRBV5-6 and TRBJ1-3; D not resolved. The CDR3 consists of 16 residues. Germline lookup yields CDR1 SGHDT and CDR2 YYEEEE. V lost 1 base and J 1 base, leaving 12 bases between the germline ends. In DNA form, the CDR3 reads TGTGCCAGCAGCTTGAGGCTTTGGAGTTCTGGAAACACCATATATTTT. Translated: CASSLRLWSSGNTIYF.

The chain combines TRBV9 with TRBJ2-3, with TRBD2 matching over 8 bases. In germline, CDR1 is SGDLS, CDR2 YYNGEE. The V segment lost 4 bases and the J segment 6 bases; nucleotides outside the gene matches: 13. The CDR3 loop spans 16 amino acids. The CDR3, as DNA: TGTGCCAGCAGCTCGCGTGGTAGCGGGGCCTTGGATACGCAGTATTTT. This encodes CASSSRGSGALDTQYF.

The J gene is TRBJ1-5, the V gene TRBV19, with D perhaps matching TRBD1 (5 bases). Germline V gene sequence: CDR1 LNHDA, CDR2 SQIVND (reference sequence). The V gene lost 9 bases and the J gene lost 8 bases, with 17 bases spanning the gap. The CDR3 extends over 13 amino acids. In DNA form, the CDR3 reads TGTGCCAGCTCCCACCAGGGCCAGGAGCCCCAGCATTTT. It yields the protein CASSHQGQEPQHF.

This chain connects TRBV15 to TRBJ2-2; no definite D call. The CDR3 runs to 17 residues. With 0 bases removed from V and 5 bases from J, the gap between germline ends came to 16 bases. The V gene's germline CDR1 is LNHNV and CDR2 YYDKDF (reference sequence). CDR3 residues: CATSRDVARTKTGELFF. The CDR3 DNA sequence: TGTGCCACCAGCAGAGATGTCGCGCGTACTAAAACCGGGGAGCTGTTTTTT.

The chain is built from TRBV12-3 or TRBV12-4 and TRBJ1-2; D is possibly TRBD1 (6 bases). The V gene lost 6 bases and the J gene lost 4 bases, with 9 bases spanning the gap. The CDR3 has 12 amino acids. CDR3 region: CASRDSPYGYTF. CDR3 in DNA: TGTGCCAGCAGGGACAGCCCCTATGGCTACACCTTC.

V is TRBV5-4 and J is TRBJ2-4; D ambiguous. The CDR3 is made up of 16 amino acids. The V end lost 4 bases, the J end lost 6 bases, and 20 bases lay between the germline ends. Germline V CDR1 and CDR2: SGHNT, YYREEE (reference sequence). The CDR3 protein is CASSSAKEISGNIQYF. In DNA, the CDR3 is TGTGCCAGCAGCAGCGCTAAGGAGATCTCGGGAAACATTCAGTACTTC.

The chain links TRBV15 to TRBJ2-7; 8 bases map to TRBD1. The CDR3 is made up of 14 amino acids. Germline loops: CDR1 LNHNV, CDR2 YYDKDF (reference sequence). V was pared by 4 bases and J by 2 bases, with 4 bases of the junction left unmatched. The CDR3 here is CATSNTGGTYEQYF. DNA of the CDR3: TGTGCCACCAGCAATACAGGGGGGACCTACGAGCAGTACTTC.

This chain links TRBV5-6 with TRBJ1-1, with 7 positions matching TRBD1. Germline V CDR1 and CDR2: SGHDT, YYEEEE. The CDR3 totals 15 residues. The junction had 6 bases not matched to a gene; V was cut back by 0 bases and J by 4 bases. The CDR3 loop reads CASSLGRQGGTEAFF. The CDR3, as DNA: TGTGCCAGCAGCTTGGGGAGGCAGGGGGGCACTGAAGCTTTCTTT.

V and J are TRBV20-1 and TRBJ1-1; maybe TRBD1 (5 bases). Trimming removed 2 bases at V and 10 bases at J, with 11 bases between. Germline CDR1 reads DFQATT; CDR2 reads SNEGSKA (reference sequence). The length of the CDR3 is 11 residues. The CDR3 here is CSARRGELAFF. DNA for the CDR3: TGCAGTGCTAGACGGGGGGAGCTAGCTTTCTTT.

The genes are TRBV11-2 and TRBJ2-7, with D unresolved. Trimming took 0 bases from V and 2 from J, leaving 5 bases between them. The CDR3 has 13 amino acids. The V gene's germline CDR1 is SGHAT and CDR2 FQNNGV. CDR3 DNA sequence: TGTGCCAGCAGCTTAGATAATCCCTACGAGCAGTACTTC. Its translation is CASSLDNPYEQYF. The whole variable domain, filled in from reference TRBV11-2 and TRBJ2-7, reads EAGVAQSPRYKIIEKRQSVAFWCNPISGHATLYWYQQILGQGPKLLIQFQNNGVVDDSQLPKDRFSAERLKGVDSTLKIQPAKLEDSAVYLCASSLDNPYEQYFGPGTRLTVT.

The chain uses TRBV9 and TRBJ1-5; 8 bases fit TRBD1. Germline CDR1 is SGDLS and CDR2 is YYNGEE. The V and J ends lost 0 bases and 7 bases, in that order; junction bases with no gene match: 6. The CDR3 is 15 amino acids. Here the CDR3 reads CASSVGTGGRQPQHF. DNA of the CDR3: TGTGCCAGCAGCGTAGGCACAGGGGGTAGGCAGCCCCAGCATTTT.

The genes are TRBV13 and TRBJ2-7; 7 bases are shared with TRBD2. V shed 2 bases and J 7 bases; nucleotides not matched to a gene: 8. CDR1 PRHDT and CDR2 FYEKMQ come from the germline V gene (reference sequence). The CDR3 consists of 14 residues. CDR3 sequence (DNA): TGTGCCAGCAGCTTAATTGGCGGGGGAGGAGAGCAGTACTTC. As protein: CASSLIGGGGEQYF.

The chain recombines TRBV30 with TRBJ2-1; no definite D call. Germline V gene sequence: CDR1 GTSNPN, CDR2 SVGIG (reference sequence). The CDR3 sequence is 11 residues long. V was trimmed by 1 base and J by 9 bases, leaving 7 bases between them. CDR3 sequence reads: CAWSDQVEQFF. CDR3 bases: TGTGCCTGGAGTGATCAGGTTGAGCAGTTCTTC. The whole variable domain, filled in from reference TRBV30 and TRBJ2-1, reads SQTIHQWPATLVQPVGSPLSLECTVEGTSNPNLYWYRQAAGRGLQLLFYSVGIGQISSEVPQNLSASRPQDRQFILSSKKLLLSDSGFYLCAWSDQVEQFFGPGTRLTVL.

The J gene is TRBJ1-1, the V gene TRBV9; D perhaps matches TRBD1 (5 bases). The CDR3 has 17 amino acids. With 4 bases removed from V and 1 base from J, the gap between germline ends came to 20 bases. From germline, CDR1 is SGDLS and CDR2 YYNGEE. As DNA, the CDR3 is TGTGCCAGCAGCCCCACCCGGGAGGGGCTGGAGAACACTGAAGCTTTCTTT. Translation gives CASSPTREGLENTEAFF.

This chain links TRBV6-5 with TRBJ2-7; a possible D gene is TRBD1 (6 bases). CDR1 is MNHEY and CDR2 is SVGAGI in the germline V gene. This CDR3 is 14 amino acids long. The V gene lost 5 bases and the J gene lost 7 bases, with 18 bases spanning the gap. In DNA, the CDR3 is TGTGCCAGCAGTCTGGGGGCCGGTAGTAGAGAGCAGTACTTC. Amino acid sequence: CASSLGAGSREQYF.

A remark on this clone: The germline gene is not matched at one end of the junction; a read error may be the cause. The chain employs TRBV7-2 and TRBJ2-1; 14 bases line up with TRBD2. The CDR3 has 12 amino acids. Germline CDR1 reads SGHTA; CDR2 reads FQGNSA. The CDR3 region has the DNA TGTGCCAGCAGCATATTGACTAGCGGGGGGGTCTTC. It yields the protein CASSILTSGGVF.

V gene TRBV10-2 combines with J gene TRBJ1-5; 10 nucleotides agree with TRBD1. The CDR3 totals 14 residues. The germline CDR1 and CDR2 sequences are WSHSY and SAAADI. Germline trimming cut 6 bases from V and 7 bases from J; bases unmatched to any gene: 6. CDR3 loop: CASRGTGVEQPQHF. The CDR3 DNA follows: TGCGCCAGCAGGGGGACAGGGGTTGAACAGCCCCAGCATTTT.

This clone was detected only once. The chain joins TRBV3-1 (or the pseudogene TRBV3-2) to TRBJ1-1; 7 nucleotides align to TRBD1. This CDR3 is 15 amino acids long. J lost 5 bases, V lost 4 bases, and 10 bases had no gene match. CDR1 LGHDT and CDR2 YNNKEL come from the germline V gene (reference sequence). Here the CDR3 reads CASSPRGQRGTEAFF. CDR3 coding DNA: TGTGCCAGCAGCCCACGGGGACAGAGGGGGACTGAAGCTTTCTTT.

The chain uses TRBV18 and TRBJ2-1; the match to TRBD2 covers 9 bases. V shed 3 bases, J shed 7 bases, and the junction held 7 bases outside the gene matches. The CDR3 has 15 amino acids. Germline-derived CDR1 and CDR2 are KGHSH and LQKENI. For the CDR3, the DNA is TGTGCCAGCTCACCCTTTAGCGGGGGATATAATGAGCAGTTCTTC. Translated, it gives CASSPFSGGYNEQFF.

The V and J genes are TRBV18 and TRBJ2-3; 9 bases are a match to TRBD1. The V gene's germline CDR1 is KGHSH and CDR2 LQKENI. The CDR3 loop spans 19 amino acids. The J segment lost 1 base and the V segment lost 6 bases, leaving 17 bases of the junction unmatched. In DNA form, the CDR3 reads TGTGCCAGCTCGAAACAGGACAGGGGACGTGGATATGGCACAGATACGCAGTATTTT. Translated: CASSKQDRGRGYGTDTQYF.

The chain has TRBV6-5 and TRBJ1-1; D not certain. Germline V gene lookup returns CDR1 MNHEY and CDR2 SVGAGI. V was clipped by 8 bases and J by 1 base, with 11 bases between them. CDR3 length: 13 residues. CDR3 protein: CASGGISNTEAFF. The CDR3 DNA reads as TGTGCCAGCGGAGGAATTTCGAACACTGAAGCTTTCTTT.

The chain is built from TRBV5-6 and TRBJ1-1; TRBD1 agrees at 7 bases. The junction had 5 bases not matched to a gene; V was cut back by 2 bases and J by 1 base. Germline V gene sequence: CDR1 SGHDT, CDR2 YYEEEE. The CDR3 extends over 15 amino acids. The CDR3 is CASSFRGVGNTEAFF. CDR3 DNA: TGTGCCAGCAGCTTCAGGGGGGTAGGGAACACTGAAGCTTTCTTT.

This clone occurred once. The chain employs TRBV7-2 and TRBJ2-5, with TRBD2 matching over 7 bases. V trimming: 4 bases; J trimming: 4 bases; junction bases outside the gene matches: 9. This CDR3 spans 15 amino acids. CDR1 is SGHTA, CDR2 FQGNSA, per germline. This CDR3 reads CASSSLRGRGETQYF. The DNA for the CDR3 is TGTGCCAGCAGCTCGTTACGGGGGAGGGGAGAGACCCAGTACTTC. Complete variable domain (other parts from reference TRBV7-2 and TRBJ2-5): GAGVSQSPSNKVTEKGKDVELRCDPISGHTALYWYRQSLGQGLEFLIYFQGNSAPDKSGLPSDRFSAERTGGSVSTLTIQRTQQEDSAVYLCASSSLRGRGETQYFGPGTRLLVL.

This sequence joins TRBV27 and TRBJ2-7; no reliable D call. This CDR3 is 12 amino acids long. V lost 2 bases and J 5 bases, leaving 7 bases between the germline ends. Per germline, CDR1 MNHEY and CDR2 SMNVEV (reference sequence). CDR3 DNA: TGTGCCAGCAGTTTAGGAGCCCACGAGCAGTACTTC. Protein product: CASSLGAHEQYF.

The rearrangement joins TRBV12-3 or TRBV12-4 to TRBJ2-7, with D tentatively TRBD1 (7 bases). This CDR3 is built from 12 residues. V dropped 6 bases and J dropped 4 bases, with 10 bases sitting between them. CDR3 in amino acids: CASSSGGYEQYF. CDR3 in DNA: TGTGCCAGCAGCTCAGGGGGGTACGAGCAGTACTTC.

The chain has TRBV5-1 and TRBJ1-6; 7 positions match TRBD1. The CDR3 is 16 amino acids. Germline assignment: CDR1 SGHRS and CDR2 YFSETQ. Trimming cost V 2 bases and J 0 bases; bases outside gene matches: 2. CDR3 in DNA: TGCGCCAGCAGCTTAGGGGGCCTCTCCTATAATTCACCCCTCCACTTT. Translating it yields CASSLGGLSYNSPLHF.

This rearrangement joins TRBV25-1 to TRBJ1-1; tentatively, D is TRBD1 (6 bases). Looked up from germline, CDR1 is MGHDK and CDR2 is SYGVNS. This CDR3 spans 14 amino acids. V lost 6 bases, J lost 0 bases, and 11 bases lay in between. Here the CDR3 DNA reads TGTGCCAGCAGACAGACAGGACTGAACACTGAAGCTTTCTTT. Translating it yields CASRQTGLNTEAFF.

The rearrangement uses TRBV5-1 and TRBJ2-7; D is unclear. Between the trimmed V and J ends, which lost 1 base and 0 bases, there was a span of 8 bases. This CDR3 spans 14 amino acids. CDR1 SGHRS and CDR2 YFSETQ come from the germline V gene. The CDR3 region has the DNA TGCGCCAGCAGCTTGCCAGGCAACTCCTACGAGCAGTACTTC. This codes for CASSLPGNSYEQYF.

Only one count was recorded for this clone. The chain uses TRBV7-9 and TRBJ2-7, with D perhaps matching TRBD2 (5 bases). V was pared by 3 bases and J by 1 base, with 7 bases between. This CDR3 is built from 13 residues. Germline V CDR1 and CDR2: SEHNR, FQNEAQ (reference sequence). The DNA of the CDR3 is TGTGCCAGCAGCTTTACTAGTTCCTACGAGCAGTACTTC. Translation gives CASSFTSSYEQYF.